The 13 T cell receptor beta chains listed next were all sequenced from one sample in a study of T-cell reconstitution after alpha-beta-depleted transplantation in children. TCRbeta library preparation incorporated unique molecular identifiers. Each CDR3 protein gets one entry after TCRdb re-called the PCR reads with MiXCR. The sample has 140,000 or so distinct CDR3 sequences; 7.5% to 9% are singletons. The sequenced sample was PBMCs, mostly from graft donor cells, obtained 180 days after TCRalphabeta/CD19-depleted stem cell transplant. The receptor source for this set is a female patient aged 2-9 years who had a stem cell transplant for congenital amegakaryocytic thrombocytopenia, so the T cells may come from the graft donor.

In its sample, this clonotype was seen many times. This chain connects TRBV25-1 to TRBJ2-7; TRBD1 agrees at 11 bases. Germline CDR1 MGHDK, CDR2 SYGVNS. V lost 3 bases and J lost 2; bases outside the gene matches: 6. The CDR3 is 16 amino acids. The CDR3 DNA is TGTGCCAGCAGTGATGTTCCGGGACAGGGGGCCTACGAGCAGTACTTC. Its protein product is CASSDVPGQGAYEQYF.

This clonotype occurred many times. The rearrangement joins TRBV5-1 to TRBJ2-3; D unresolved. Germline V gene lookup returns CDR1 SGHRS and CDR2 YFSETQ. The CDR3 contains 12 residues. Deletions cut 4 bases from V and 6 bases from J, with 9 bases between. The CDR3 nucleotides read TGCGCCAGCAGCGTCAACGCCGATACGCAGTATTTT. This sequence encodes CASSVNADTQYF.

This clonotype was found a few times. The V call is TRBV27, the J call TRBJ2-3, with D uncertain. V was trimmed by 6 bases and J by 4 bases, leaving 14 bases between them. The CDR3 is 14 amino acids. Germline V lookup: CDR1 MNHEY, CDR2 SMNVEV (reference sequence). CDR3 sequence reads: CASRGFLGSDTQYF. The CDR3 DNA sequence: TGTGCCAGCAGAGGGTTCTTGGGCTCAGATACGCAGTATTTT.

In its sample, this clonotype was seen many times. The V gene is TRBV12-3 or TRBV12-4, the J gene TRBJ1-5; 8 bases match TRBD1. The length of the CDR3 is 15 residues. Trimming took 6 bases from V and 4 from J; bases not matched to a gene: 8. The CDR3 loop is CASREGQGINQPQHF. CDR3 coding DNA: TGTGCCAGCAGAGAAGGACAGGGAATAAATCAGCCCCAGCATTTT.

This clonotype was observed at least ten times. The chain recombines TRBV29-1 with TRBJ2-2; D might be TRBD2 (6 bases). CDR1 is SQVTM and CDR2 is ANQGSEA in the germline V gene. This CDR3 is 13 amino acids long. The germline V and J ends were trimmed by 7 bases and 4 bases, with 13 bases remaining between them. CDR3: CSGGERGTGELFF. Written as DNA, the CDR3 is TGCAGCGGCGGGGAAAGGGGCACCGGGGAGCTGTTTTTT.

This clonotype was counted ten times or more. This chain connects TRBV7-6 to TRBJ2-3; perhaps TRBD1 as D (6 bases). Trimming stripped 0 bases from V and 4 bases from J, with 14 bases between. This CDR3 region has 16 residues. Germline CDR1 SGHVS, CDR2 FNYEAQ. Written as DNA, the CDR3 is TGTGCCAGCAGCTTAGCCCGGCCAGGGGAACCAGATACGCAGTATTTT. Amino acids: CASSLARPGEPDTQYF.

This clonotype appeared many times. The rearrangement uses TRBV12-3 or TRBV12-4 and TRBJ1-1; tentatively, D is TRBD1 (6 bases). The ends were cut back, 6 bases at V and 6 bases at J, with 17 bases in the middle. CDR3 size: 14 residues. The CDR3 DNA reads TGTGCCAGCAGCCCACAGGGAAGAAGGCCTGAAGCTTTCTTT. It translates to CASSPQGRRPEAFF.

The CDR3 nucleotides are TGCAGCGTGGACCTGACAGGGACTGATAACTATGGCTACACCTTC. Translation: CSVDLTGTDNYGYTF. V usage is TRBV29-1 and J usage is TRBJ1-2, with 7 bases fitting TRBD1. J lost 1 base, V lost 6 bases, and 11 bases had no gene match. The germline CDR1 and CDR2 sequences are SQVTM and ANQGSEA. The CDR3 loop spans 15 amino acids.

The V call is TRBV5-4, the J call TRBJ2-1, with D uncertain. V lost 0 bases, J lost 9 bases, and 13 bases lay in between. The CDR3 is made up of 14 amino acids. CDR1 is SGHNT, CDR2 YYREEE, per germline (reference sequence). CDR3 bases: TGTGCCAGCAGCTTGGTTGGGTCCCTACTTGAGCAGTTCTTC. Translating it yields CASSLVGSLLEQFF. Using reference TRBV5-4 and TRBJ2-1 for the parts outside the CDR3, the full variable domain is ETGVTQSPTHLIKTRGQQVTLRCSSQSGHNTVSWYQQALGQGPQFIFQYYREEENGRGNFPPRFSGLQFPNYSSELNVNALELDDSALYLCASSLVGSLLEQFFGPGTRLTVL.

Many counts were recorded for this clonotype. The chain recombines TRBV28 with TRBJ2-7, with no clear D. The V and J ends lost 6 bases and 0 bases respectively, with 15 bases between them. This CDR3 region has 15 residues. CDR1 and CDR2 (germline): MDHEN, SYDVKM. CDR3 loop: CASSPPTFFSYEQYF. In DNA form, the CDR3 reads TGTGCCAGCAGCCCCCCCACTTTTTTCTCCTACGAGCAGTACTTC.

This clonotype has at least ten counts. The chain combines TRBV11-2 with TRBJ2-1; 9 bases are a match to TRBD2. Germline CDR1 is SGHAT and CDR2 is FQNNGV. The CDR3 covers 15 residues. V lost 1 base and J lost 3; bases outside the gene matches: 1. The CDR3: CASSLARGGYNEQFF. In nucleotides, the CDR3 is TGTGCCAGCAGCTTAGCGCGGGGGGGCTACAATGAGCAGTTCTTC.

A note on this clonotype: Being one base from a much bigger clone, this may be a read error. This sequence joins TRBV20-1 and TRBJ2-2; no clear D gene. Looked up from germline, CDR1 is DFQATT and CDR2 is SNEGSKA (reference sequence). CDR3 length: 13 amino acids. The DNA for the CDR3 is TGCAGTGCTAGAGGGAGCATCACCGGGCAGCTGTTTTTT. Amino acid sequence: CSARGSITGQLFF.

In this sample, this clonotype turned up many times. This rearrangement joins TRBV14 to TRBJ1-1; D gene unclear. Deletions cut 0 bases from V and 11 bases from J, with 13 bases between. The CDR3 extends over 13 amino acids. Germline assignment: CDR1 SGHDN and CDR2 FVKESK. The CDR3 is CASSQDPGEWAFF. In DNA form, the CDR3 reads TGTGCCAGCAGCCAAGATCCCGGGGAATGGGCTTTCTTT.